This passage covers 9 T cell receptor beta chains from one sample sequenced in a study of high-grade serous ovarian cancer treatment subgroups. Tumor tissue was taken before any definitive surgery or chemotherapy was given. This table comes from immunoSEQ multiplex PCR, and its TCRdb copy is limited to in-frame clones, with some not included. The profile shows around 27,000 clones, about 80% of them singletons. Source material: tumor tissue. The receptor set was obtained from a human donor with high-grade serous ovarian cancer.

J is TRBJ1-3 and V is TRBV14, with TRBD1 as a possible D gene (6 bases). The CDR3 spans 15 residues. Trimming cost V 5 bases and J 4 bases, with 15 bases left between them. Germline values: CDR1 SGHDN, CDR2 FVKESK. This chain's CDR3 is CASSVPGQTGNTIYF. The CDR3 nucleotides are TGTGCCAGCAGCGTACCGGGACAAACCGGAAACACCATATATTTT.

The chain carries TRBV19 and TRBJ2-5; 7 nucleotides match TRBD2. Near its end, the DNA agrees better with TRBJ2-7, so the J call may be wrong. The germline V gene has CDR1 LNHDA and CDR2 SQIVND (reference sequence). The CDR3 length is 15 residues. CDR3 DNA sequence: TGTGCCAGTAGTCCTCGGGGTAGCGGGCCCTACGAGCAGTACTTC. It is translated as CASSPRGSGPYEQYF.

This clone was seen more than once but under ten times. The chain links TRBV28 to TRBJ1-2; D gene uncertain. Germline V CDR1 and CDR2: MDHEN, SYDVKM. Between the trimmed V and J ends, which lost 4 bases and 6 bases, there was a span of 9 bases. The CDR3 covers 12 residues. This chain's CDR3 is CASSSAWDGYTF. Here the CDR3 DNA reads TGTGCCAGCAGTTCGGCGTGGGATGGCTACACCTTC.

This sequence joins TRBV10-2 and TRBJ2-3, with TRBD2 matching over 9 bases. Germline CDR1 is WSHSY and CDR2 is SAAADI. This CDR3 is built from 11 residues. V lost 3 bases, J lost 14 bases, and 3 bases stayed unmatched. Here the CDR3 reads CASSDGTSPYF. The CDR3 DNA reads as TGCGCCAGCAGTGACGGGACTAGCCCGTATTTT.

The chain employs TRBV7-3 and TRBJ2-7; 9 bases agree with TRBD1. Germline trimming cut 1 base from V and 5 bases from J; bases unmatched to any gene: 6. Germline CDR1 and CDR2: SGHTA and FQGTGA. The CDR3 runs to 15 residues. The CDR3 DNA sequence: TGTGCCAGCAGCTTAATGGGACAGGGTATACACGAGCAGTACTTC. Protein product: CASSLMGQGIHEQYF.

The chain combines TRBV5-1 with TRBJ2-7, with D possibly being TRBD1 (6 bases). CDR3 size: 13 residues. Germline CDR1 SGHRS, CDR2 YFSETQ. The V gene lost 4 bases and the J gene lost 3 bases, with 11 bases spanning the gap. The CDR3 sequence is CASSPDSNYEQYF. The CDR3 region has the DNA TGCGCCAGCAGCCCGGACAGTAACTACGAGCAGTACTTC.

The chain uses TRBV7-3 and TRBJ2-1, with no clear D. Deletions cut 1 base from V and 6 bases from J, with 10 bases between. CDR3 size: 14 residues. Germline assignment: CDR1 SGHTA and CDR2 FQGTGA. The CDR3 sequence: CASSLRGLVNEQFF. The CDR3 DNA sequence: TGTGCCAGCAGCTTAAGAGGTCTAGTCAATGAGCAGTTCTTC.

V gene TRBV7-9 combines with J gene TRBJ1-2, with 7 bases lining up with TRBD1. In germline, CDR1 is SEHNR, CDR2 FQNEAQ (reference sequence). The CDR3 totals 15 residues. Trimming cost V 0 bases and J 4 bases; bases outside gene matches: 5. The chain's CDR3 is CASSLARGGTYGYTF. The CDR3 DNA sequence: TGTGCCAGCAGCTTAGCGAGAGGGGGCACCTATGGCTACACCTTC.

V and J are TRBV5-1 and TRBJ1-1; D ambiguous. Germline lookup yields CDR1 SGHRS and CDR2 YFSETQ. Trimming took off 4 bases at V and 2 bases at J, with 9 bases between the two ends. The CDR3 is 13 amino acids. CDR3 in amino acids: CASSRDPNTEAFF. The CDR3 bases are TGCGCCAGCAGCCGTGACCCAAACACTGAAGCTTTCTTT. The full variable domain, with the rest looked up from reference TRBV5-1 and TRBJ1-1, is KAGVTQTPRYLIKTRGQQVTLSCSPISGHRSVSWYQQTPGQGLQFLFEYFSETQRNKGNFPGRFSGRQFSNSRSEMNVSTLELGDSALYLCASSRDPNTEAFFGQGTRLTVV.